This T cell receptor (beta chain) was observed in a study of blood T cell repertoires in COVID-19 (dated by TCRdb to between 2020 and 2021). Some background on the complete study: Samples from collaborators originated in the United States, Italy and Spain and spanned both the acute and convalescent phases of COVID-19. The samples were drawn from two sources: the first 160 participants of the ongoing ImmuneRACE study, and 1,254 subjects contributed by 6 global collaborators. The prospective study material was composed of cDNA or gDNA derived from T cells, B-cell-depleted T cells, or PBMCs. A freely available public database, intended as a resource for researchers studying the immune response to SARS-CoV-2, is where the repertoires were released. Subjects who had been exposed to COVID-19, were actively infected with it, or had recovered from it provided the deeply sampled blood TCRbeta repertoires that made up the dataset. Where HLA class I and class II types were available, the types were taken from metadata supplied by the sample provider, not from assay-based typing. A de-identified subject ID, COVID-19 status, age in years and sex were almost always included in the sample metadata. What the work shows at the level of the full study, not this receptor alone: Clinical and demographic metadata were provided uncurated, with the amount varying by source and participant.

TCRbeta CDR3 regions were amplified from genomic DNA using the immunoSEQ Assay, a bias-controlled multiplex PCR. The published analysis was carried out like this. The number of nucleated cells in each sample was estimated from the amplification of reference gene primers within the assay. Sequence reads were collapsed and filtered to measure the absolute abundance of every unique TCRbeta CDR3 rearrangement. For each sample, productive Simpson clonality was calculated as the square root of Simpson's diversity index over productive rearrangements. In TCRdb, the immuneACCESS table is reduced to in-frame sequences with V and J assigned. These tables do not hold every clone; where another copy was compared, an unresolved V gene accounts for under half, and the others remain unexplained. Clone size and V and J calls were adopted from that table, with D and trimming inferred from the DNA. The sample table shows about 83,000 clones, and roughly 88% are seen once. The leading ten clones occupy roughly 45% of the sample.

The collaborating institutions used their own protocols to collect whole blood in K2EDTA tubes. For TCRbeta analysis, collaborators shipped samples as frozen whole blood, isolated PBMCs, or DNA extracted from either of those sample types. Inclusive of the bounding cysteine and phenylalanine, the CDR3 is 13 residues long. The DNA shown is the 39-base CDR3, in frame from base 1. The CDR1 and CDR2 encoded by the germline V gene (reference sequence) are MNHNY and SVGAGI. Trimming at the junction amounts to 6 bases on V and 7 bases on J, and the germline ends lie 15 bases apart. About this clone itself: This clone's antigen is unknown. No base quality values were provided; no much bigger clone lies one nucleotide off.

Sequencing was performed on peripheral blood. Recombination connected TRBV6-6 to TRBJ1-1, with TRBD1 as a weak D call on 5 bases. The receptor was isolated from a human donor in a cohort sampled during active COVID-19. The bases are TGTGCCAGCAGCACCAGGACACCAGGTGAAGCTTTCTTT. Protein translation: CASSTRTPGEAFF.